This T cell receptor (beta chain) was obtained from a study of immune characterization of retroperitoneal liposarcoma. The V gene lost 4 bases and the J gene lost 1 base, with 7 bases spanning the gap. Germline CDR1 and CDR2: SGHAT and FQNNGV. There are 13 residues in the CDR3. TCRdb re-called the PCR reads with MiXCR, one entry per CDR3 protein. The sample lists about 10,000 distinct CDR3 sequences; roughly a quarter were seen once. This TCR derives from a male donor with retroperitoneal liposarcoma. The specimen sequenced was tumor tissue. This chain connects TRBV11-2 to TRBJ1-1; no clear D. For the CDR3, the DNA is TGTGCCAGCAGCTACAGTGAGAACACTGAAGCTTTCTTT. Protein product: CASSYSENTEAFF.